This T cell receptor beta chain was found in a study of cytomegalovirus exposure and HLA in healthy donors. In the study overall: There were approximately 400 genotyped donors. Of these, roughly 82% fell in the genetic ancestry cluster associated with self-reported Caucasian donors.

Study-wide points: Most of the TCR beta V segments (in an earlier analysis) were productive either about 87% or about 30% of the time.

PCR primers comprised 60 Vbeta and 13 Jbeta primers. The protocol was immunoSEQ multiplex PCR, while the TCRdb copy is restricted to in-frame clones and leaves out a portion. Altogether 250,000 to 350,000 clones are present, roughly 88% being singletons, with the ten largest covering about 4%. V was shortened by 0 bases and J by 3 bases, with 11 bases between the two germline ends. Germline V gene lookup returns CDR1 SGHVS and CDR2 FQNEAQ. This CDR3 has 15 residues. Concerning this clone: Its antigen is undetermined.

The chain carries TRBV7-8 and TRBJ2-5; D is perhaps TRBD1 (5 bases). This TCR came from a man aged 35 to 55 in good health and CMV-seropositive. Sequenced input: PBMCs. CDR3 sequence reads: CASSLADRWEETQYF. In DNA, the CDR3 is TGTGCCAGCAGCTTAGCCGACAGATGGGAAGAGACCCAGTACTTC.